Each of the 16 T cell receptor beta chains below was sequenced from the same sample in a study of CD8 T cells in ankylosing spondylitis. TCRdb itself ran the 5' RACE reads through MiXCR, one entry per CDR3 protein. The table lists 250,000 to 300,000 distinct CDR3 sequences, 20% of them singletons, with roughly 7.3% in the top ten. The sample comprised blood, either unsorted or a sorted T cell fraction (not recorded which). These receptors came from a male donor with ankylosing spondylitis or in good health (not recorded which).

The table lists this clonotype with a few counts. CDR3: CASSSGGGWTEAFF. In DNA, the CDR3 is TGTGCCAGCAGTTCGGGGGGAGGGTGGACTGAAGCTTTCTTT. V gene TRBV28 combines with J gene TRBJ1-1; TRBD1 is a possible D gene (5 bases). The CDR3 length is 14 residues. The V end lost 4 bases, the J end lost 5 bases, and 14 bases lay between the germline ends. Germline V CDR1 and CDR2: MDHEN, SYDVKM.

This clonotype has more than one count but fewer than ten. The CDR3 nucleotides read TGTGCCATCAGTGACTCGGCGGCAGCAGGGGATACGCAGTATTTT. This sequence encodes CAISDSAAAGDTQYF. The chain has TRBV10-3 and TRBJ2-3, with D perhaps matching TRBD1 (5 bases). The CDR3 loop spans 15 amino acids. The V and J ends lost 3 bases and 6 bases respectively, with 16 bases between them. The germline V gene has CDR1 ENHRY and CDR2 SYGVKD.

This clonotype appeared many times. The chain links TRBV30 to TRBJ1-5; D may be TRBD1 (6 bases). The germline V and J ends were trimmed by 3 bases and 1 base, with 10 bases remaining between them. This CDR3 region has 14 residues. The germline gives CDR1 GTSNPN, CDR2 SVGIG (reference sequence). The CDR3 DNA follows: TGTGCCTGGAGGAACAGGGACAGCAATCAGCCCCAGCATTTT. Protein product: CAWRNRDSNQPQHF.

This clonotype was detected many times. V is TRBV12-3 or TRBV12-4 and J is TRBJ1-5, with 12 bases identical to TRBD1. The V gene end was trimmed by 2 bases and the J gene end by 9 bases; junction bases not matched to a gene: 11. The CDR3 consists of 17 residues. CDR3 residues: CASSLKTGQGAIGPQHF. CDR3 nucleotides: TGTGCCAGCAGTTTAAAGACGGGACAGGGGGCCATTGGGCCCCAGCATTTT.

The gene calls are TRBV7-3 and TRBJ2-1; 8 positions match TRBD2. The CDR3 extends over 16 amino acids. The trim removed 6 bases at V and 4 bases at J, leaving 11 bases unmatched. In germline, CDR1 is SGHTA, CDR2 FQGTGA. The CDR3 spells CASRRGGTSNYNEQFF. CDR3 bases: TGTGCCAGCAGGAGGGGGGGGACTAGTAATTACAATGAGCAGTTCTTC.

V usage is TRBV6-5 and J usage is TRBJ1-1; maybe TRBD1 (6 bases). The CDR3 loop spans 14 amino acids. The germline V gene has CDR1 MNHEY and CDR2 SVGAGI. V lost 2 bases and J 5 bases, leaving 12 bases between the germline ends. The CDR3 sequence: CASSYRQGWTEAFF. Written as DNA, the CDR3 is TGTGCCAGCAGTTACCGGCAGGGGTGGACTGAAGCTTTCTTT.

In its sample, this clonotype was seen many times. In nucleotides, the CDR3 is TGTGCCAGCCCACAGTGGGGTGAGACCCAGTACTTC. The encoded protein is CASPQWGETQYF. The chain employs TRBV9 and TRBJ2-5; no clear D gene. Trimming left V 7 bases short and J 5 bases short, with 12 bases between. Germline CDR1 is SGDLS and CDR2 is YYNGEE. The CDR3 is made up of 12 amino acids.

The chain carries TRBV11-2 and TRBJ2-5, with no clear D. CDR3 size: 13 residues. Trimming shortened V by 1 base and J by 6 bases, and 9 bases separated the two germline ends. CDR1 is SGHAT and CDR2 is FQNNGV in the germline V gene. The CDR3 is CASSLVPLQTQYF. The CDR3 nucleotides are TGTGCCAGCAGCTTAGTTCCGCTCCAGACCCAGTACTTC.

The chain couples TRBV29-1 to TRBJ2-5; TRBD1 is a possible D gene (7 bases). With 4 bases removed from V and 3 bases from J, the gap between germline ends came to 12 bases. The CDR3 runs to 13 residues. CDR1 SQVTM and CDR2 ANQGSEA come from the germline V gene. The CDR3 is CSVVGGTEETQYF. CDR3 sequence (DNA): TGCAGCGTTGTTGGGGGGACAGAAGAGACCCAGTACTTC.

This clonotype showed up just a few times. V and J are TRBV21-1 and TRBJ1-1; no DNA check was done on the table's D call, TRBD1. TRBV21-1 has pseudogene status. The length of the CDR3 is 14 residues. This CDR3 is CASSTRDKNTEAFF. The CDR3 DNA sequence: TGTGCCAGCAGCACCCGGGACAAAAACACTGAAGCTTTCTTT.

Comments on this clonotype: A read error may account for a junction end that differs from germline. The chain uses TRBV20-1 and TRBJ2-3, with D perhaps matching TRBD2 (6 bases). Per germline, CDR1 DFQATT and CDR2 SNEGSKA (reference sequence). The CDR3 sequence is 16 residues long. This CDR3 reads CCARDRSVGGAGTQYF. The CDR3 DNA reads as TGCTGTGCTAGAGATCGCTCGGTTGGAGGGGCGGGTACGCAGTATTTT.

The chain recombines TRBV28 with TRBJ2-6; D is undetermined. Germline V gene lookup returns CDR1 MDHEN and CDR2 SYDVKM. The CDR3 loop spans 16 amino acids. Trimming left V 3 bases short and J 1 base short, with 10 bases between. CDR3 sequence: CASSFGSPSGANVLTF. CDR3 DNA: TGTGCCAGCAGTTTCGGCTCACCATCTGGGGCCAACGTCCTGACTTTC.

CDR3 coding DNA: TGTGCCATCGGGGTGGATCCCGGGGAGCTGTTTTTT. Its translation is CAIGVDPGELFF. J is TRBJ2-2 and V is TRBV19, with TRBD2 as a possible D gene (5 bases). Between the trimmed V and J ends, which lost 10 bases and 6 bases, there was a span of 12 bases. CDR1 is LNHDA and CDR2 is SQIVND in the germline V gene (reference sequence). The CDR3 loop spans 12 amino acids.

This clonotype was counted between two and nine times. The chain carries TRBV7-3 and TRBJ2-1, with D possibly TRBD1 on 5 matching bases. This CDR3 is 13 amino acids long. The germline V gene has CDR1 SGHTA and CDR2 FQGTGA. The V gene lost 4 bases and the J gene lost 8 bases, with 12 bases spanning the gap. CDR3 DNA sequence: TGTGCCAGCAGCTCAGGGAAGAGCGATGAGCAGTTCTTC. Residues: CASSSGKSDEQFF.

The V call is TRBV24-1, the J call TRBJ2-5; 10 bases are a match to TRBD2. Germline V gene data show CDR1 as KGHDR and CDR2 as SFDVKD. The CDR3 extends over 16 amino acids. Germline trimming cut 1 base from V and 0 bases from J; bases unmatched to any gene: 1. The CDR3, as DNA: TGTGCCACCAGTGATTTTGGGACTAGCGACCAAGAGACCCAGTACTTC. Encoded protein: CATSDFGTSDQETQYF.

The table lists this clonotype with a few counts. The rearrangement links TRBV19 to TRBJ2-1; 11 bases line up with TRBD2. In germline, CDR1 is LNHDA, CDR2 SQIVND (reference sequence). J was trimmed by 7 bases and V by 9 bases; bases with no gene match: 11. The CDR3 contains 15 residues. CDR3 in DNA: TGTGCCAGCGAAATAACTAGCGGGGGTTCTAATGAGCAGTTCTTC. This gives the protein CASEITSGGSNEQFF.